This T cell receptor beta chain was profiled in a study of T cells in Graves' hyperthyroidism and ophthalmopathy. Across the study: Peripheral blood samples were taken at initial diagnosis, prior to any treatment.

Notes on this clonotype: What it recognizes is unknown. The junction departs from germline at one end; a sequencing error may be responsible.

Study-wide results and limits: Most expanded thyroid clonotypes above 0.001 also appeared in blood. Ophthalmopathy was distinguished from stable hyperthyroidism by 13 V-J signatures.

Authors of the study amplified TCR beta CDR3 regions from RNA transcripts. A first-round RT-PCR of the TCR CDR3 used the HTBI primer set. TCRdb recomputed calls from the multiplex PCR reads with MiXCR, one row per CDR3 protein. The sample carries just under 750,000 distinct CDR3 sequences, under 45% recorded once. Stable Graves' hyperthyroidism meant no ophthalmopathy progression within 18 months. Looked up from germline, CDR1 is SGHTA and CDR2 is FQGNSA. CDR3 length equals 15 residues. The specimen was blood. The clonotype comes from a woman aged 40-49 years with Graves' hyperthyroidism. The chain employs TRBV7-2 and TRBJ1-3, with D possibly TRBD1 on 5 matching bases. The CDR3 reads CAGSSYQGDGNTIYF. In DNA, the CDR3 is TGTGCCGGCAGCTCCTACCAGGGTGATGGAAACACCATATATTTT.